Each of the 13 T cell receptor beta chains below was sequenced from the same sample in a study of blood T cells in healthy people across ages (dated by TCRdb to the mid-2010s). The library was produced with 5' RACE. The instrument given in TCRdb is Illumina HiSeq 2500. A second PCR of roughly 7 to 12 cycles was run with a J-beta primer mix and a sample-barcoded 5' primer. TCRdb trimmed public reads at Q25 via fastp, called clones via MiXCR and kept in-frame beta chains. Rows matching on CDR3 protein sequence are summarized as one entry with the most common DNA and genes. Recorded for this sample are 850,000 or so distinct CDR3 sequences; about 30% of them occurred a single time. Of the sample, around a sixth falls within the top ten clones. Source material: blood. The receptors derive from an elderly woman in good health.

The rearrangement uses TRBV9 and TRBJ1-6, with D hard to call. The CDR3 totals 18 residues. V lost 3 bases to trimming and J lost 0 bases, with 16 bases between them. Germline lookup yields CDR1 SGDLS and CDR2 YYNGEE. The CDR3 coding sequence is TGTGCCAGCAGCGCCTCAGAGACGGCCAGCTCCTATAATTCACCCCTCCACTTT. This encodes CASSASETASSYNSPLHF.

This clonotype was observed a handful of times. This sequence may be a read error, since a much larger clone differs from it by one base. V usage is TRBV5-5 and J usage is TRBJ1-1; no clear D. Germline V lookup: CDR1 SGHKS, CDR2 YYEKEE (reference sequence). V dropped 0 bases and J dropped 7 bases, with 10 bases sitting between them. The CDR3 has 13 amino acids. The CDR3 loop is CASSLELDGEAFF. The CDR3 bases are TGTGCCAGCAGCTTGGAGTTAGACGGTGAAGCTTTCTTT.

This rearrangement joins TRBV7-2 to TRBJ2-1; D is ambiguous. The CDR3 loop spans 15 amino acids. Trimming pared 5 bases from V and 4 bases from J, leaving 15 bases between. Germline V gene data show CDR1 as SGHTA and CDR2 as FQGNSA. The CDR3 spells CASSLRTEFYNEQFF. Written as DNA, the CDR3 is TGTGCCAGCAGCCTAAGGACGGAATTTTACAATGAGCAGTTCTTC.

This chain connects TRBV7-2 to TRBJ2-1; TRBD1 agrees at 7 bases. Germline lookup yields CDR1 SGHTA and CDR2 FQGNSA. This CDR3 region has 15 residues. V gave up 4 bases and J gave up 5 bases; unmatched junction bases: 8. The DNA for the CDR3 is TGTGCCAGCAGCTACCGGGACAGAGAAGACAATGAGCAGTTCTTC. This gives the protein CASSYRDREDNEQFF.

This clonotype has a count of ten or more. The chain links TRBV7-2 to TRBJ2-3, with 7 bases matching TRBD2. The V and J ends lost 5 bases and 7 bases, in that order; junction bases with no gene match: 6. The germline CDR1 and CDR2 sequences are SGHTA and FQGNSA. CDR3 length equals 13 residues. The CDR3 nucleotides are TGTGCCAGCAGCCTACGACTAGCACATACGCAGTATTTT. Translation: CASSLRLAHTQYF.

This clonotype was counted at least ten times. The chain uses TRBV3-1 and TRBJ2-1; D is tentatively TRBD1 or TRBD2 (6 bases each). This CDR3 region has 13 residues. Trimming removed 4 bases at V and 8 bases at J, with 12 bases between. Germline V gene data show CDR1 as LGHDT and CDR2 as YNNKEL (reference sequence). CDR3 region: CASSPSGADEQFF. CDR3 DNA sequence: TGTGCCAGCAGCCCCTCGGGGGCGGATGAGCAGTTCTTC.

On this clonotype: Since a much larger clone is just one base distant, this may be a read error. The gene calls are TRBV7-2 and TRBJ2-3, with TRBD2 matching over 8 bases. The V gene's germline CDR1 is SGHTA and CDR2 FQGNSA. This CDR3 spans 15 amino acids. The CDR3, as DNA: TGTGCCAGCAGCTTGGCTAGCGGGTCTGGGGATACGCGGTATTTT. Translating it yields CASSLASGSGDTRYF.

The chain links TRBV2 to TRBJ2-7; D possibly corresponds to TRBD2 (5 bases). V was shortened by 4 bases and J by 9 bases, with 10 bases between the two germline ends. The CDR3 runs to 11 residues. Germline V gene lookup returns CDR1 SNHLY and CDR2 FYNNEI. In nucleotides, the CDR3 is TGTGCCAGCAGTGCCGGGGTGGGGCAGTACTTC. Translation: CASSAGVGQYF.

This clonotype has just a few counts. The chain carries TRBV27 and TRBJ1-2; D ambiguous. The CDR3 spans 14 residues. Per the germline V gene, CDR1 is MNHEY and CDR2 is SMNVEV (reference sequence). Trimming cost V 0 bases and J 6 bases, with 11 bases left between them. DNA of the CDR3: TGTGCCAGCAGTTTATCGGGTCACGGGAATGGCTACACCTTC. As protein: CASSLSGHGNGYTF.

This clonotype was observed a single time. The gene calls are TRBV15 and TRBJ2-7; D not certain. V was clipped by 0 bases and J by 2 bases, with 8 bases between them. The CDR3 runs 14 residues. Germline V gene sequence: CDR1 LNHNV, CDR2 YYDKDF (reference sequence). CDR3 protein: CATSRDAVAYEQYF. The CDR3 nucleotides read TGTGCCACCAGCAGAGATGCAGTCGCCTACGAGCAGTACTTC. Full variable domain (rest looked up from reference TRBV15 and TRBJ2-7): DAMVIQNPRYQVTQFGKPVTLSCSQTLNHNVMYWYQQKSSQAPKLLFHYYDKDFNNEADTPDNFQSRRPNTSFCFLDIRSPGLGDTAMYLCATSRDAVAYEQYFGPGTRLTVT.

This clonotype has only a few counts. The rearrangement uses TRBV7-9 and TRBJ2-2, with D hard to call. CDR1 and CDR2 (germline): SEHNR, FQNEAQ (reference sequence). V was shortened by 3 bases and J by 1 base, with 9 bases between the two germline ends. The CDR3 is 15 amino acids. CDR3 amino acids: CASSFEPENTGELFF. CDR3 nucleotide sequence: TGTGCCAGCAGCTTTGAGCCAGAGAACACCGGGGAGCTGTTTTTT.

This chain uses TRBV7-8 with TRBJ2-1, with TRBD2 as a possible D gene (6 bases). The germline V gene has CDR1 SGHVS and CDR2 FQNEAQ. V gave up 5 bases and J gave up 10 bases, with 24 bases separating them. The CDR3 is made up of 16 amino acids. As DNA, the CDR3 is TGTGCCAGCAGCCCAAGGAGGGTCCGCACCAAGTACGAGCAGTTCTTC. Translation: CASSPRRVRTKYEQFF. Filled out from reference TRBV7-8 and TRBJ2-1, the complete variable domain reads GAGVSQSPRYKVAKRGQDVALRCDPISGHVSLFWYQQALGQGPEFLTYFQNEAQLDKSGLPSDRFFAERPEGSVSTLKIQRTQQEDSAVYLCASSPRRVRTKYEQFFGPGTRLTVL.

With regard to this clonotype: A read error may be the cause here, since a much bigger clone is one base away. DNA of the CDR3: TGTGCCAGCACCTTAGGCCAGGGGCCACGCCACAATGAGCAGTTCTTC. This gives the protein CASTLGQGPRHNEQFF. The chain joins TRBV27 to TRBJ2-1; weak D call: TRBD1 (6 bases). Germline V gene data show CDR1 as MNHEY and CDR2 as SMNVEV (reference sequence). The V end was cut by 7 bases, the J end by 5 bases, with 21 bases between. The CDR3 has 16 amino acids.